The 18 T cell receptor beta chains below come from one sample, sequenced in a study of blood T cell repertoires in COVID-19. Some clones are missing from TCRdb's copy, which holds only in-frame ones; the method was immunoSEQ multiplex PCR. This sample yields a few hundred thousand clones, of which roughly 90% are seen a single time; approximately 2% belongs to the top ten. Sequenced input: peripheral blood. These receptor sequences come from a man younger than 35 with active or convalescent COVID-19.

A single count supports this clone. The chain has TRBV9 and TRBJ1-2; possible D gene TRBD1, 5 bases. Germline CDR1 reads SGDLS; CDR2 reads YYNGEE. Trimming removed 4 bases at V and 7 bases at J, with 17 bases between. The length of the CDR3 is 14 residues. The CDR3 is CASSKGERLGGYTF. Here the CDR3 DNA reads TGTGCCAGCAGCAAAGGGGAACGCTTGGGTGGCTACACCTTC.

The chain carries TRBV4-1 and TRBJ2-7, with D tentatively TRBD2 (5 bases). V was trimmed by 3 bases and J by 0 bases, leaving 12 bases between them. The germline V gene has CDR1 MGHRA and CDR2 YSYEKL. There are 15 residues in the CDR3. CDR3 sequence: CASSQTLDRSYEQYF. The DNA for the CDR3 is TGCGCCAGCAGCCAGACACTAGACCGCTCCTACGAGCAGTACTTC.

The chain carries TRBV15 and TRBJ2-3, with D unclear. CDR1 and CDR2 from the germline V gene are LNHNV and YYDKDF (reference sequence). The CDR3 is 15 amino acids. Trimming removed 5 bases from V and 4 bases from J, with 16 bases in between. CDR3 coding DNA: TGTGCCACCAGCCCGTCTCAGGTCCGCGCAGATACGCAGTATTTT. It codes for CATSPSQVRADTQYF.

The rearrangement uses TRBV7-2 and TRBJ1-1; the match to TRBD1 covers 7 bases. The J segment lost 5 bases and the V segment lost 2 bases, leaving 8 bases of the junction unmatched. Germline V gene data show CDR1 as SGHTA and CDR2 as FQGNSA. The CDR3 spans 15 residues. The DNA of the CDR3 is TGTGCCAGCAGCTTAAGGCACAGGGGAGGTACTGAAGCTTTCTTT. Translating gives CASSLRHRGGTEAFF.

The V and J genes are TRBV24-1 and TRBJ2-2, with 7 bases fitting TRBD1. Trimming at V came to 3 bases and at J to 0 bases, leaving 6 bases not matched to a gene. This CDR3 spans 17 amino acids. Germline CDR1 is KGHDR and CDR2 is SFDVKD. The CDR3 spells CATSDPGRGSNTGELFF. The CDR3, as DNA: TGTGCCACCAGTGATCCGGGCAGGGGGTCGAACACCGGGGAGCTGTTTTTT.

The CDR3 protein is CASRATGGPIEQYF. The CDR3 DNA follows: TGTGCCAGCAGGGCAACGGGGGGCCCCATCGAGCAGTACTTC. This chain uses TRBV27 with TRBJ2-7, with a tentative D call TRBD2 (7 bases). This CDR3 spans 14 amino acids. The V gene lost 6 bases and the J gene lost 6 bases, with 18 bases spanning the gap. Germline CDR1 MNHEY, CDR2 SMNVEV (reference sequence).

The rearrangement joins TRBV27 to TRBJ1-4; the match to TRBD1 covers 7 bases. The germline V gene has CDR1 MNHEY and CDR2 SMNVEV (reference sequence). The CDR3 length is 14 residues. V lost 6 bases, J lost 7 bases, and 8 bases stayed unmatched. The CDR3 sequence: CASSPGQRGEKLFF. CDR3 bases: TGTGCCAGCAGCCCGGGACAGAGAGGTGAAAAACTGTTTTTT. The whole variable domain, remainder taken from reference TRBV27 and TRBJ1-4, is EAQVTQNPRYLITVTGKKLTVTCSQNMNHEYMSWYRQDPGLGLRQIYYSMNVEVTDKGDVPEGYKVSRKEKRNFPLILESPSPNQTSLYFCASSPGQRGEKLFFGSGTQLSVL.

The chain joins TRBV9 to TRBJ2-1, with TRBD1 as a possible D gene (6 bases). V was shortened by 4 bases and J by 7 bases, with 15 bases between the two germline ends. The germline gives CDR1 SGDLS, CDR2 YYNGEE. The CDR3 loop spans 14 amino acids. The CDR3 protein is CASSPPDRGNEQFF. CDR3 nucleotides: TGTGCCAGCAGCCCACCCGATAGGGGGAATGAGCAGTTCTTC.

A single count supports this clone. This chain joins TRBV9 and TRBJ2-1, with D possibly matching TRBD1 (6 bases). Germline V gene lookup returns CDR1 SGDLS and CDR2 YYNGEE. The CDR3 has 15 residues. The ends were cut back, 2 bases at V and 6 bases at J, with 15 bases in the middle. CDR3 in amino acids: CASSVPPDSFNEQFF. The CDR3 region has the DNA TGTGCCAGCAGCGTCCCGCCGGACAGTTTCAATGAGCAGTTCTTC.

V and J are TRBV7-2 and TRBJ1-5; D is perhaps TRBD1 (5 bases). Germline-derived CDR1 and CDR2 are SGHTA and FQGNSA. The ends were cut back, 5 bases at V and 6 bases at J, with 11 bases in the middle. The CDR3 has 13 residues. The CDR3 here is CASSPDTGQPQHF. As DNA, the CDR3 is TGTGCCAGCAGCCCGGACACGGGTCAGCCCCAGCATTTT. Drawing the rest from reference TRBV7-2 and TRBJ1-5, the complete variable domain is GAGVSQSPSNKVTEKGKDVELRCDPISGHTALYWYRQSLGQGLEFLIYFQGNSAPDKSGLPSDRFSAERTGGSVSTLTIQRTQQEDSAVYLCASSPDTGQPQHFGDGTRLSIL.

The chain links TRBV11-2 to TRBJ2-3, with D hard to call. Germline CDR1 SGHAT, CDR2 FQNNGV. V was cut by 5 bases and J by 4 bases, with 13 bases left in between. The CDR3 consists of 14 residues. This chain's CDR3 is CASSPPSTPDTQYF. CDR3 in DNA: TGTGCCAGCAGCCCCCCAAGCACCCCAGATACGCAGTATTTT.

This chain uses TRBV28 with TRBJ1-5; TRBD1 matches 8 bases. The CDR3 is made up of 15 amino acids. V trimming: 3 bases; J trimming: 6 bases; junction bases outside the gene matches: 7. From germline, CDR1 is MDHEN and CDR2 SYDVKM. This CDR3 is CASSFQGARSQPQHF. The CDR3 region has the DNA TGTGCCAGCAGTTTTCAGGGGGCGCGGAGTCAGCCCCAGCATTTT.

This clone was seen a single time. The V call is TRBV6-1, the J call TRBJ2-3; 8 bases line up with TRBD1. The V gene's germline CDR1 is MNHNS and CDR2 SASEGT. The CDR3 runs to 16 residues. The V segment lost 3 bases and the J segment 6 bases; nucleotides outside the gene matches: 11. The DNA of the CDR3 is TGTGCCAGCAGTGACAGGTCGCGGACAGGGCGGGATACGCAGTATTTT. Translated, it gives CASSDRSRTGRDTQYF.

The CDR3 sequence: CASSQGQITDTQYF. The CDR3 nucleotides are TGCGCCAGCAGCCAGGGACAGATCACAGATACGCAGTATTTT. The V and J genes are TRBV5-1 and TRBJ2-3, with 7 bases matching TRBD1. The V gene end was trimmed by 4 bases and the J gene end by 2 bases; junction bases not matched to a gene: 4. Germline CDR1 reads SGHRS; CDR2 reads YFSETQ. The CDR3 is 14 amino acids.

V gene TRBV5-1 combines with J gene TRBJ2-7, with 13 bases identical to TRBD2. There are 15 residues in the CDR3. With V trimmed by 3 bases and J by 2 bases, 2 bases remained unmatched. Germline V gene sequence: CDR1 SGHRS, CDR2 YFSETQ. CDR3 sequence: CASSSGLAGPYEQYF. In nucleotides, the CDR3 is TGCGCCAGCAGCTCGGGACTAGCGGGACCCTACGAGCAGTACTTC.

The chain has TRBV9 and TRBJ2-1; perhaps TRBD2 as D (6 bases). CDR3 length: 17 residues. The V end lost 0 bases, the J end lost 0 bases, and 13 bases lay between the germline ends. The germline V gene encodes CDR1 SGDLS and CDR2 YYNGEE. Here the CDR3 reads CASSVVGAGSSYNEQFF. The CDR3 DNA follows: TGTGCCAGCAGCGTAGTTGGTGCGGGGAGCTCCTACAATGAGCAGTTCTTC.

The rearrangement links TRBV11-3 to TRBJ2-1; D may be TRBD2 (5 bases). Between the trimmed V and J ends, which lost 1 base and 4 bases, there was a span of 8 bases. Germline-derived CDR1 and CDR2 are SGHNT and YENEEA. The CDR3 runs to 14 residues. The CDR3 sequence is CASSLAGSYNEQFF. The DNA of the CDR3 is TGTGCCAGCAGCTTAGCGGGATCTTACAATGAGCAGTTCTTC.

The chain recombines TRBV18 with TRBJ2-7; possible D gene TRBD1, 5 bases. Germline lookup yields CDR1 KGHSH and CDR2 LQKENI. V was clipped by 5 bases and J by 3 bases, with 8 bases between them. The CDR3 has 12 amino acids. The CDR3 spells CASSTDSYEQYF. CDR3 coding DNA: TGTGCCAGCTCAACTGACAGCTACGAGCAGTACTTC.